A selection of T cell receptor beta chains follows, all from one sample in a study of long-term antiretroviral therapy in people with HIV. Data came from immunoSEQ multiplex PCR; TCRdb stores just in-frame clones and leaves some out. The repertoire includes tens of thousands of clones, 85% of them detected once, and less than 15% sits in the top ten. The source was unsorted PBMCs, collected 1.6 years after starting antiretroviral therapy. The source is a man in his forties with HIV. Both conserved end residues are part of each CDR3. The D gene is left open where the match is weak. Clone size is stated in some rows and not others, as once, few, many or a class when expanded.

TRBV5-6	NA	TRBD2	TRBJ2-7	CASSNGGGTRSSYEQYF	TGTGCCAGCAGCAACGGGGGGGGGACAAGAAGCTCCTACGAGCAGTACTTC
TRBV4-1	few	TRBD1	TRBJ1-5	CASSPDRGGNQPQHF	TGCGCCAGCAGCCCGGACAGGGGTGGCAATCAGCCCCAGCATTTT
TRBV9	once	NA	TRBJ2-3	CASSVAELVQAIPGLDTQYF	TGTGCCAGCAGCGTCGCGGAACTAGTCCAGGCGATTCCGGGGTTAGATACGCAGTATTTT
TRBV28	NA	TRBD2	TRBJ2-1	CASRTSGNEQFF	TGTGCCAGCAGGACTAGCGGGAATGAGCAGTTCTTC
TRBV2	once	TRBD1	TRBJ2-3	CASSESRTGPTDTQYF	TGTGCCAGCAGTGAATCAAGGACAGGACCCACAGATACGCAGTATTTT
TRBV2	once	TRBD1	TRBJ2-7	CASRDRDRAYEQYF	TGTGCCAGCAGAGATAGGGACAGGGCCTACGAGCAGTACTTC
TRBV27	NA	TRBD2	TRBJ2-1	CASTVAGGRSYNEQFF	TGTGCCAGCACTGTAGCGGGGGGGCGGTCCTACAATGAGCAGTTCTTC
TRBV6-5	NA	TRBD1	TRBJ1-6	CASSYGEGANSPLHF	TGTGCCAGCAGTTACGGGGAGGGGGCAAATTCACCCCTCCACTTT
TRBV6-1	NA	TRBD2	TRBJ2-3	CASSGLAETDTQYF	TGTGCCAGCAGTGGACTAGCGGAAACAGATACGCAGTATTTT
TRBV7-9	NA	NA	TRBJ1-1	CASSPSGGRIEAFF	TGTGCCAGCAGCCCCAGCGGGGGGCGTATTGAAGCTTTCTTT
TRBV6-1	NA	NA	TRBJ2-1	CASSEAAGGGQDEQFF	TGTGCCAGCAGTGAAGCGGCAGGGGGGGGCCAGGATGAGCAGTTCTTC
TRBV9	NA	NA	TRBJ2-1	CASSVGGDWGNEQFF	TGTGCCAGCAGCGTAGGGGGGGACTGGGGCAATGAGCAGTTCTTC
TRBV27	NA	NA	TRBJ1-6	CASSFGGQALHF	TGTGCCAGCAGTTTTGGGGGGCAGGCCCTCCACTTT
TRBV5-1	NA	NA	TRBJ2-1	CASSLKTAPLYNEQFF	TGCGCCAGCAGCTTGAAGACAGCCCCTCTCTACAATGAGCAGTTCTTC
TRBV7-3	NA	TRBD2	TRBJ2-3	CASSGGGGTDTQYF	TGTGCCAGCAGCGGCGGGGGGGGCACAGATACGCAGTATTTT
TRBV30	NA	NA	TRBJ1-4	CAWSVGQGANEKLFF	TGTGCCTGGAGTGTAGGCCAGGGAGCTAATGAAAAACTGTTTTTT
TRBV4-1	NA	NA	TRBJ1-2	CASSQMVPGQKYGYTF	TGCGCCAGCAGCCAAATGGTCCCAGGACAAAAATATGGCTACACCTTC
TRBV11-3	NA	TRBD1	TRBJ2-7	CASSSKDRGFSSYEQYF	TGTGCCAGCAGCTCAAAAGACAGGGGCTTTAGCTCCTACGAGCAGTACTTC
TRBV27	NA	TRBD1	TRBJ1-2	CASSFKGADFTF	TGTGCCAGCAGTTTCAAGGGGGCTGATTTCACCTTC
TRBV9	few	NA	TRBJ2-2	CASSGRDTELTGELFF	TGTGCCAGCAGCGGCCGGGACACTGAACTCACCGGGGAGCTGTTTTTT
TRBV30	NA	NA	TRBJ1-1	CAWEQGANTEAFF	TGTGCCTGGGAACAGGGAGCGAACACTGAAGCTTTCTTT
TRBV9	once	NA	TRBJ2-4	CASSPSVGKNIQYF	TGTGCCAGCAGCCCTAGTGTAGGGAAAAACATTCAGTACTTC
TRBV7-9	few	NA	TRBJ2-7	CASSARDNYEQYF	TGTGCCAGCAGCGCGCGGGACAACTACGAGCAGTACTTC
TRBV9	few	NA	TRBJ1-1	CASSVSYGANTEAFF	TGTGCCAGCAGCGTAAGTTACGGGGCGAACACTGAAGCTTTCTTT
TRBV27	NA	TRBD1	TRBJ1-2	CASSHRRDRGHGSYGYTF	TGTGCCAGCAGTCACCGCCGGGACAGGGGGCACGGGAGCTATGGCTACACCTTC
TRBV19	NA	NA	TRBJ2-1	CASSFGLPNEQFF	TGTGCCAGTAGTTTTGGCCTTCCCAATGAGCAGTTCTTC
TRBV19	few	NA	TRBJ2-2	CASIERNTGELFF	TGTGCCAGTATCGAAAGAAACACCGGGGAGCTGTTTTTT
TRBV27	NA	NA	TRBJ1-2	CASTTVGSRAVHGYTF	TGTGCCAGCACCACCGTCGGATCCAGAGCGGTCCATGGCTACACCTTC
TRBV4-1	NA	NA	TRBJ1-1	CASSQDPGQTMNTEAFF	TGCGCCAGCAGCCAAGATCCCGGACAGACTATGAACACTGAAGCTTTCTTT
TRBV19	NA	TRBD1	TRBJ2-1	CASSVRDRARSSYNEQFF	TGTGCCAGTAGTGTCCGGGACAGGGCGAGGAGCTCCTACAATGAGCAGTTCTTC
TRBV29-1	NA	NA	TRBJ1-2	CSAQGESNYGYTF	TGCAGCGCCCAAGGAGAGTCTAACTATGGCTACACCTTC
TRBV2	NA	TRBD2	TRBJ2-1	CASQTSGRLNEQFF	TGTGCCAGCCAGACTAGCGGGAGACTAAATGAGCAGTTCTTC
TRBV9	NA	TRBD1	TRBJ2-4	CASSGSGQPNIQYF	TGTGCCAGCAGCGGGTCGGGACAGCCAAACATTCAGTACTTC
TRBV30	once	NA	TRBJ2-1	CAWSVTSSNEQFF	TGTGCCTGGAGTGTTACTAGCAGCAATGAGCAGTTCTTC
TRBV5-1	NA	NA	TRBJ1-1	CASSQLGGSNTEAFF	TGCGCCAGCAGTCAACTTGGGGGATCGAACACTGAAGCTTTCTTT
TRBV2	NA	NA	TRBJ2-1	CASSVDGIIEQFF	TGTGCCAGCAGCGTCGACGGCATTATTGAGCAGTTCTTC
TRBV27	NA	NA	TRBJ1-1	CASSLAGDTEAFF	TGTGCCAGCAGTTTGGCGGGGGACACTGAAGCTTTCTTT
TRBV4-1	NA	NA	TRBJ2-1	CASGDFQGEQFF	TGCGCCTCGGGGGACTTCCAGGGGGAGCAGTTCTTC
TRBV6-1	NA	NA	TRBJ1-5	CASTPFEGFNQPQHF	TGTGCCAGCACCCCCTTTGAAGGGTTTAATCAGCCCCAGCATTTT
TRBV27	NA	NA	TRBJ1-5	CASSLWGQPQHF	TGTGCCAGCAGTTTATGGGGGCAGCCCCAGCATTTT
TRBV5-1	once	TRBD2	TRBJ2-6	CASSLGLAGGPYGANVLTF	TGCGCCAGCAGCTTGGGTTTAGCGGGAGGGCCTTACGGGGCCAACGTCCTGACTTTC
TRBV11-2	NA	NA	TRBJ2-5	CASSLVRQGPETQYF	TGTGCCAGCAGCTTAGTGCGGCAGGGGCCCGAGACCCAGTACTTC
TRBV4-2	NA	TRBD2	TRBJ2-7	CASSQGTGIAGSDEQYF	TGTGCCAGCAGCCAAGGAACGGGGATAGCGGGTAGCGACGAGCAGTACTTC
TRBV18	NA	NA	TRBJ2-1	CASSPPEVLDEQFF	TGTGCCAGCTCACCACCGGAAGTTTTGGATGAGCAGTTCTTC
TRBV6-4	NA	TRBD2	TRBJ2-1	CASSDSTSGSNEQFF	TGTGCCAGCAGTGACTCGACTAGCGGGAGCAATGAGCAGTTCTTC
TRBV6-5	NA	TRBD1	TRBJ1-5	CASSLSRGHQPQHF	TGTGCCAGCAGTTTGAGCAGGGGGCATCAGCCCCAGCATTTT
TRBV7-9	few	NA	TRBJ2-5	CASSFVVGGGRETQYF	TGTGCCAGCAGCTTTGTCGTCGGAGGGGGCAGAGAGACCCAGTACTTC
TRBV18	NA	NA	TRBJ1-1	CASSHRRGVGLNTEAFF	TGTGCCAGCTCCCATCGCCGGGGGGTAGGGCTGAACACTGAAGCTTTCTTT
TRBV19	NA	NA	TRBJ1-6	CASSITGGDSPLHF	TGTGCCAGTAGCATTACAGGTGGTGATTCACCCCTCCACTTT
TRBV11-2	NA	NA	TRBJ2-1	CASSADPSHWAYNEQFF	TGTGCCAGCAGCGCCGACCCCTCGCACTGGGCCTACAATGAGCAGTTCTTC
TRBV19	NA	NA	TRBJ2-3	CASVPGGGTDTQYF	TGTGCCAGCGTGCCGGGGGGCGGCACAGATACGCAGTATTTT
TRBV6-6	NA	NA	TRBJ2-7	CASGGVYEQYF	TGTGCCAGTGGTGGAGTCTACGAGCAGTACTTC